This T cell receptor beta chain comes out of a study of blood T cell repertoires in COVID-19. Study overall: Whether acute or convalescent, the COVID-19 samples came from the United States, Italy and Spain. T cells, B-cell-depleted T cells, or PBMCs supplied cDNA or gDNA.

V was pared by 5 bases and J by 1 base, with 9 bases between. Germline CDR1 reads LNHDA; CDR2 reads SQIVND (reference sequence). This CDR3 region has 13 residues. As processed by the authors: Nucleated cell number was recorded as an estimate derived from reference gene primer amplification. Only in-frame clones appear in the TCRdb table, and some are missing; sequencing was by immunoSEQ multiplex PCR. V, J and clone size are those of that table, while D and trimming were read from the DNA. Of some 350,000 clones listed, roughly 89% are singletons. The chain carries TRBV19 and TRBJ2-7; no reliable D call. The source material was peripheral blood. The receptor was derived from a man aged 18 to 30 with active or convalescent COVID-19. Here the CDR3 DNA reads TGTGCCAGTAGTGAAAAGCGTTCCTACGAGCAGTACTTC. Protein: CASSEKRSYEQYF.